A selection of T cell receptor beta chains follows, all from one sample in a study of early T cells in non-severe SARS-CoV-2 infection. TCRdb ran MiXCR on the 5' RACE reads and lists one entry per CDR3 protein. The table has roughly 40,000 distinct CDR3 sequences, around 6.3% seen once. This specimen consisted of whole blood, obtained at baseline. The source is an adult who was a healthcare worker with PCR-confirmed SARS-CoV-2 infection or an uninfected control (not recorded which). Each CDR3 is given with its conserved first and last residue. The order of the fields is D gene, J gene, V gene, clone size, CDR3 protein, CDR3 DNA. D genes are given only for firm matches. Size is omitted from some rows. Given values are once, few, many or a class for expanded clones.

.	TRBJ1-1	TRBV7-9	many	CASSSRLGDVWTEAFF	TGTGCCAGCAGTTCAAGGTTGGGGGATGTATGGACTGAAGCTTTCTTT
TRBD2	TRBJ2-2	TRBV3-1	.	CAGSQAGGARAGELFF	TGTGCCGGCAGCCAGGCCGGGGGGGCGAGAGCCGGGGAGCTGTTTTTT
TRBD1	TRBJ2-2	TRBV20-1	many	CSALGEAGGRTGELFF	TGCAGTGCCCTCGGAGAGGCAGGGGGAAGGACCGGGGAGCTGTTTTTT
.	TRBJ2-1	TRBV3-1	many	CASSQDLVGVLYNEQFF	TGTGCCAGCAGCCAAGATCTAGTCGGTGTGCTTTACAATGAGCAGTTCTTC
TRBD1	TRBJ2-3	TRBV6-1	many	CASSARDRGNGDTQYF	TGTGCCAGCAGTGCCAGGGACAGGGGGAATGGAGATACGCAGTATTTT
TRBD2	TRBJ2-3	TRBV7-2	few	CASSLEIAGADTQYF	TGTGCCAGCAGCTTGGAAATAGCGGGGGCGGATACGCAGTATTTT
TRBD2	TRBJ2-1	TRBV5-1	.	CASSRGENYNEQFF	TGCGCCAGTTCGCGGGGGGAAAACTACAATGAGCAGTTCTTC
TRBD1	TRBJ2-4	TRBV28	many	CASTLRGQAKNIQYF	TGTGCCAGCACCCTAAGGGGGCAGGCCAAAAACATTCAGTACTTC
.	TRBJ2-1	TRBV27	many	CASRRATYSYNEQFF	TGTGCCAGCAGGAGGGCCACCTATAGCTACAATGAGCAGTTCTTC
.	TRBJ1-4	TRBV18	few	CASSPGMRGEKLFF	TGTGCCAGCTCTCCAGGGATGAGGGGCGAAAAACTGTTTTTT
.	TRBJ2-4	TRBV6-5	.	CASSYSSSVNIQYF	TGTGCCAGCAGTTACTCGTCCTCCGTAAACATTCAGTACTTC
.	TRBJ2-5	TRBV5-1	many	CASSRQAQETQYF	TGCGCCAGCAGCCGACAGGCCCAAGAGACCCAGTACTTC
.	TRBJ1-5	TRBV20-1	few	CSARGLTENSNQPQHF	TGCAGTGCTAGGGGGTTGACAGAAAATAGCAATCAGCCCCAGCATTTT
.	TRBJ2-7	TRBV5-5	few	CASSLAPGYYEQYF	TGTGCCAGCAGCTTGGCCCCAGGGTACTACGAGCAGTACTTC
.	TRBJ1-1	TRBV28	many	CASSSPFSTEAFF	TGTGCCAGCAGTTCCCCCTTCTCGACTGAAGCTTTCTTT
.	TRBJ1-1	TRBV6-2/TRBV6-3	few	CASRPGSRSGTEAFF	TGTGCCAGCAGGCCCGGTTCCCGGAGCGGAACTGAAGCTTTCTTT
.	TRBJ1-6	TRBV30	many	CAWKGEPYNSPLHF	TGTGCCTGGAAAGGCGAACCCTATAATTCACCCCTCCACTTT
.	TRBJ2-1	TRBV19	few	CASSLGLYEQFF	TGTGCCAGTAGTTTGGGTTTGTATGAGCAGTTCTTC
TRBD1	TRBJ1-5	TRBV11-2	many	CASSLGGQGDNQPQHF	TGTGCCAGCAGCTTAGGAGGCCAGGGGGACAATCAGCCCCAGCATTTT
.	TRBJ1-6	TRBV10-2	many	CASLLSGLRGSPLHF	TGCGCCAGCCTACTCTCGGGACTCCGTGGTTCACCCCTCCACTTT
.	TRBJ1-2	TRBV18	many	CASSPLGDYGYTF	TGTGCCAGCTCACCACTGGGAGACTATGGCTACACCTTC
TRBD2	TRBJ2-3	TRBV2	.	CASSLTSGGTDTQYF	TGTGCCAGCAGTCTGACTAGCGGGGGGACAGATACGCAGTATTTT
.	TRBJ1-1	TRBV12-3/TRBV12-4	many	CASNLQVGNTEAFF	TGTGCCAGCAACCTCCAAGTGGGGAACACTGAAGCTTTCTTT
TRBD2	TRBJ2-1	TRBV2	few	CASSTVAGAIQQFF	TGTGCCAGCAGTACGGTAGCGGGGGCGATCCAGCAGTTCTTC
.	TRBJ1-4	TRBV19	.	CATAGANEKLFF	TGTGCCACCGCGGGTGCTAATGAAAAACTGTTTTTT
.	TRBJ1-1	TRBV20-1	few	CSARDRAENTEAFF	TGCAGTGCTAGAGATAGGGCAGAGAACACTGAAGCTTTCTTT
TRBD1	TRBJ1-1	TRBV7-6	many	CASRKTGAENTEAFF	TGTGCCAGCAGAAAAACAGGGGCGGAGAACACTGAAGCTTTCTTT
.	TRBJ2-2	TRBV19	many	CASSTQPSTHTGELFF	TGTGCCAGTAGTACCCAACCATCTACCCACACCGGGGAGCTGTTTTTT
TRBD2	TRBJ2-5	TRBV11-2	few	CASSSGLAGGETQYF	TGTGCCAGCAGCTCGGGACTAGCGGGGGGAGAGACCCAGTACTTC
.	TRBJ2-3	TRBV16	many	CASTPSTSTDTQYF	TGTGCCAGCACCCCTAGTACTAGCACAGATACGCAGTATTTT
.	TRBJ1-5	TRBV18	many	CASSPKIVSGGNQPQHF	TGTGCCAGCTCACCAAAAATAGTTTCCGGGGGCAATCAGCCCCAGCATTTT
TRBD2	TRBJ2-1	TRBV10-2	few	CASNPSGVNEQFF	TGCGCCAGCAACCCTAGCGGGGTAAATGAGCAGTTCTTC
.	TRBJ2-3	TRBV9	.	CASSVGYSADTQYF	TGTGCCAGCAGCGTAGGTTACAGCGCAGATACGCAGTATTTT
TRBD1	TRBJ2-7	TRBV3-1	.	CASSHGTGAYEQYF	TGTGCCAGCAGCCACGGGACAGGAGCCTACGAGCAGTACTTC
TRBD1	TRBJ1-2	TRBV29-1	many	CSVEGGRGKIYGYTF	TGCAGCGTTGAAGGGGGCAGGGGGAAAATCTATGGCTACACCTTC
TRBD2	TRBJ2-7	TRBV20-1	.	CSARGPTSGVNYEQYF	TGCAGTGCTAGAGGACCTACTAGCGGGGTGAACTACGAGCAGTACTTC
.	TRBJ1-6	TRBV10-2	few	CASSEARLSSYNSPLHF	TGCGCCAGCAGTGAGGCCCGGTTGAGCTCCTATAATTCACCCCTCCACTTT
.	TRBJ2-1	TRBV12-3/TRBV12-4	many	CASTRAGLRYNEQFF	TGTGCCAGCACCCGTGCGGGACTCCGCTACAATGAGCAGTTCTTC
.	TRBJ1-1	TRBV12-3/TRBV12-4	many	CASSLVQTEAFF	TGTGCCAGCAGTTTAGTCCAGACTGAAGCTTTCTTT
.	TRBJ2-1	TRBV9	few	CASSVSTLFGDNEQFF	TGTGCCAGCAGCGTATCTACACTCTTCGGGGACAATGAGCAGTTCTTC
TRBD1	TRBJ1-1	TRBV12-3/TRBV12-4	many	CASSLAGGRAEAFF	TGTGCCAGCAGTTTAGCAGGGGGCAGGGCTGAAGCTTTCTTT
TRBD1	TRBJ1-6	TRBV28	few	CASSRGTGYLNSPLHF	TGTGCCAGCAGCCGAGGGACAGGGTACTTAAATTCACCCCTCCACTTT
.	TRBJ2-1	TRBV7-9	.	CASSPRGASNNEQFF	TGTGCCAGCAGCCCCAGGGGCGCCTCCAACAATGAGCAGTTCTTC
TRBD1	TRBJ1-3	TRBV12-3/TRBV12-4	many	CASSSPRTGTGLGAGNTIYF	TGTGCCAGCAGCTCCCCCCGGACCGGGACAGGGCTTGGGGCTGGAAACACCATATATTTT
.	TRBJ2-7	TRBV12-3/TRBV12-4	many	CASSPKAGWYEQYF	TGTGCCAGCAGCCCTAAGGCGGGATGGTACGAGCAGTACTTC
.	TRBJ1-6	TRBV21-1	many	CASSKGVRPTRSPLHF	TGTGCCAGCAGCAAAGGAGTCAGGCCGACTAGGTCACCCCTCCACTTT
.	TRBJ2-1	TRBV11-2	many	CASSADGPYNEQFF	TGTGCCAGCAGCGCCGACGGACCCTACAATGAGCAGTTCTTC